This T cell receptor (beta chain) came from a study of metastatic and nonmetastatic thyroid tumors. Among the patients, none had received any treatment before thyroid surgery. Trimming took off 7 bases at V and 0 bases at J, with 15 bases between the two ends. CDR1 and CDR2 from the germline V gene are DFQATT and SNEGSKA (reference sequence). CDR3 length: 14 residues. TCRdb re-clonotyped the PCR reads via MiXCR. The sample records under 20,000 clones, roughly 25% being singletons. This clone has ten or more counts. A much larger clone differs from this one at a single base, so this may be a read error. The sample holds other DNA sequences that translate to the same CDR3.

The chain couples TRBV20-1 to TRBJ1-1, with D maybe TRBD1 (5 bases). Material for sequencing was blood. The origin of this receptor is a male donor with papillary thyroid cancer or a benign thyroid nodule (not recorded which). Some clones in this sample may be carry-over from other donors' samples. CDR3 sequence: CSVGGIGVNTEAFF. In DNA form, the CDR3 reads TGCAGTGTCGGGGGGATTGGAGTGAACACTGAAGCTTTCTTT.